Presented here are 18 T cell receptor beta chains from one specimen sequenced in a study of T cells in localized non-small cell lung cancer. Assay: immunoSEQ multiplex PCR; the TCRdb copy retains only in-frame clones and omits some. The sample comprises roughly 35,000 clones, around nine tenths of which are singletons, and around 6.9% rests with the top ten. Source: peripheral blood, taken before any cancer treatment. These receptors all come from a female donor over 55 with stage I lung adenocarcinoma.

This chain links TRBV9 with TRBJ1-2, with D unresolved. Germline-derived CDR1 and CDR2 are SGDLS and YYNGEE. Trimming cost V 0 bases and J 4 bases, with 10 bases left between them. The CDR3 consists of 14 residues. The DNA of the CDR3 is TGTGCCAGCAGCGTAGAGCAACAGCCCTATGGCTACACCTTC. This codes for CASSVEQQPYGYTF.

Comments on this clone: The germline gene is not matched at one end of the junction; a read error may be the cause. The V call is TRBV9, the J call TRBJ2-2; 9 nucleotides match TRBD1. The germline gives CDR1 SGDLS, CDR2 YYNGEE. This CDR3 spans 14 amino acids. CDR3 nucleotide sequence: TGTGACAGCAGCAAGGGACAGGGCACCGGGGAGCTGTTTTTT. Translation: CDSSKGQGTGELFF. Full variable domain (outside the CDR3, taken from reference TRBV9 and TRBJ2-2): DSGVTQTPKHLITATGQRVTLRCSPRSGDLSVYWYQQSLDQGLQFLIQYYNGEERAKGNILERFSAQQFPDLHSELNLSSLELGDSALYFCDSSKGQGTGELFFGEGSRLTVL.

This clone was observed once. The chain joins TRBV7-2 to TRBJ2-1; possible D gene TRBD2, 6 bases. Germline V gene data show CDR1 as SGHTA and CDR2 as FQGNSA. This CDR3 has 13 residues. With 2 bases removed from V and 8 bases from J, the gap between germline ends came to 10 bases. CDR3 DNA sequence: TGTGCCAGCAGCTTAACACGGGGGTATGAGCAGTTCTTC. Encoded protein: CASSLTRGYEQFF.

The chain joins TRBV2 to TRBJ2-2, with unresolved D. Trimming took 6 bases from V and 2 from J, leaving 7 bases between them. CDR3 length: 13 residues. In germline, CDR1 is SNHLY, CDR2 FYNNEI. CDR3 loop: CASRGANTGELFF. The DNA of the CDR3 is TGTGCCAGCAGAGGAGCAAACACCGGGGAGCTGTTTTTT.

The CDR3 spells CASSPGGDRGNYGYTF. DNA of the CDR3: TGTGCCAGCAGCCCCGGCGGGGACAGGGGAAACTATGGCTACACCTTC. This chain connects TRBV21-1 to TRBJ1-2; the table calls TRBD1, which could not be checked here. TRBV21-1 is an annotated pseudogene. The CDR3 totals 16 residues.

This clone appeared once. The gene calls are TRBV2 and TRBJ2-1, with a tentative D call TRBD1 (5 bases). Trimming stripped 11 bases from V and 7 bases from J, with 15 bases between. Germline V CDR1 and CDR2: SNHLY, FYNNEI. The CDR3 spans 12 residues. Here the CDR3 DNA reads TGTGCCCCCGACAGTTTGAGAAATGAGCAGTTCTTC. Its protein is CAPDSLRNEQFF.

This clone was seen only a few times. The rearrangement joins TRBV6-4 to TRBJ2-1; 14 bases match TRBD2. The CDR3 has 15 residues. The junction had 4 bases not matched to a gene; V was cut back by 5 bases and J by 7 bases. The germline gives CDR1 MRHNA, CDR2 SNTAGT. This CDR3 is CASSLTSGGVNEQFF. DNA of the CDR3: TGTGCCAGCAGTCTGACTAGCGGGGGGGTTAATGAGCAGTTCTTC.

This clone was found once. CDR3 sequence: CASSPGLGTDTQYF. In nucleotides, the CDR3 is TGTGCCAGCTCACCCGGACTAGGAACAGATACGCAGTATTTT. J is TRBJ2-3 and V is TRBV18; 7 bases line up with TRBD2. The CDR3 is 14 amino acids. J gave up 3 bases and V 3 bases, and 3 bases lay outside the gene matches. Per the germline V gene, CDR1 is KGHSH and CDR2 is LQKENI.

This chain links TRBV28 with TRBJ1-2; TRBD1 agrees at 9 bases. V trimming: 11 bases; J trimming: 8 bases; junction bases outside the gene matches: 9. The CDR3 totals 12 residues. Per germline, CDR1 MDHEN and CDR2 SYDVKM. The CDR3 is CASTGGRVGYTF. The CDR3 DNA reads TGTGCCTCAACAGGGGGCAGAGTGGGCTACACCTTC.

The J gene is TRBJ1-4, the V gene TRBV20-1; 7 positions agree with TRBD1. Trimming removed 6 bases from V and 8 bases from J; junction bases left unmatched: 3. This CDR3 has 11 amino acids. CDR1 is DFQATT and CDR2 is SNEGSKA in the germline V gene (reference sequence). The CDR3 loop is CSAAGGEKLFF. The CDR3 coding sequence is TGCAGTGCCGCAGGGGGGGAAAAACTGTTTTTT.

Only a few counts were recorded for this clone. The V call is TRBV4-1, the J call TRBJ1-6; D perhaps matches TRBD1 (6 bases). From germline, CDR1 is MGHRA and CDR2 YSYEKL. The CDR3 length is 17 residues. V was pared by 0 bases and J by 4 bases, with 13 bases between. CDR3 sequence (DNA): TGCGCCAGCAGCCAAGATCTGGGGGCTTTATATAATTCACCCCTCCACTTT. Its translation is CASSQDLGALYNSPLHF.

The chain carries TRBV6-5 and TRBJ2-7; 7 nucleotides align to TRBD2. This CDR3 spans 13 amino acids. V was clipped by 8 bases and J by 2 bases; unmatched bases: 6. Germline CDR1 is MNHEY and CDR2 is SVGAGI. CDR3 sequence (DNA): TGTGCCAGCGCACGGGGGACTACCTACGAGCAGTACGTC. Translation: CASARGTTYEQYV.

This chain joins TRBV27 and TRBJ1-4; possibly TRBD1 for D (6 bases). Germline CDR1 and CDR2: MNHEY and SMNVEV (reference sequence). The CDR3 runs to 16 residues. Between the trimmed V and J ends, which lost 4 bases and 1 base, there was a span of 13 bases. CDR3 bases: TGTGCCAGCAGTTCTCGGACAGTTAGAACTAATGAAAAACTGTTTTTT. It codes for CASSSRTVRTNEKLFF.

This clone has a single count. This chain links TRBV9 with TRBJ1-3; 7 nucleotides agree with TRBD1. The germline CDR1 and CDR2 sequences are SGDLS and YYNGEE. CDR3 length: 18 amino acids. The V and J ends lost 0 bases and 1 base, in that order; junction bases with no gene match: 10. CDR3 loop: CASSVGPDRSHSGNTIYF. CDR3 nucleotides: TGTGCCAGCAGCGTAGGACCGGACAGGAGTCATTCTGGAAACACCATATATTTT. The whole variable domain, filled in from reference TRBV9 and TRBJ1-3, reads DSGVTQTPKHLITATGQRVTLRCSPRSGDLSVYWYQQSLDQGLQFLIQYYNGEERAKGNILERFSAQQFPDLHSELNLSSLELGDSALYFCASSVGPDRSHSGNTIYFGEGSWLTVV.

The CDR3 DNA sequence: TGTGCCAGCCACTTTCCGGGGGGCACTGAAGCTTTCTTT. Translation: CASHFPGGTEAFF. This rearrangement joins TRBV27 to TRBJ1-1; D may be TRBD1 (5 bases). Trimming took 8 bases from V and 4 from J, leaving 14 bases between them. CDR3 length: 13 residues. CDR1 is MNHEY, CDR2 SMNVEV, per germline (reference sequence).

This clone was recorded only once. The gene calls are TRBV5-6 and TRBJ2-3; D is unclear. V lost 2 bases, J lost 4 bases, and 11 bases lay in between. Germline CDR1 and CDR2: SGHDT and YYEEEE. There are 14 residues in the CDR3. The CDR3: CASSFYGRADTQYF. In DNA form, the CDR3 reads TGTGCCAGCAGCTTCTACGGGCGTGCAGATACGCAGTATTTT. Using reference TRBV5-6 and TRBJ2-3 for the parts outside the CDR3, the full variable domain is DAGVTQSPTHLIKTRGQQVTLRCSPKSGHDTVSWYQQALGQGPQFIFQYYEEEERQRGNFPDRFSGHQFPNYSSELNVNALLLGDSALYLCASSFYGRADTQYFGPGTRLTVL.

The chain has TRBV19 and TRBJ1-2, with TRBD1 as a possible D gene (5 bases). V shed 7 bases and J shed 3 bases, with 18 bases lying between them. CDR1 and CDR2 from the germline V gene are LNHDA and SQIVND (reference sequence). This CDR3 comprises 15 residues. The CDR3 loop reads CASTLRGGRDYGYTF. The CDR3 DNA sequence: TGTGCCAGTACCCTACGAGGAGGCAGGGACTATGGCTACACCTTC.

The V gene is TRBV10-3, the J gene TRBJ1-4, with 7 bases matching TRBD1. The CDR3 is made up of 14 amino acids. V shed 6 bases and J 10 bases; nucleotides not matched to a gene: 11. Germline V lookup: CDR1 ENHRY, CDR2 SYGVKD. The CDR3 here is CAISGGDSGAKLFF. CDR3 sequence (DNA): TGTGCCATCAGCGGGGGGGACAGTGGGGCAAAACTGTTTTTT.